Included here is one T cell receptor beta chain sequence, with context. The source of the sample is a study of shared clonotypes between healthy human individuals. The CDR3 is 15 residues long. V was cut by 6 bases and J by 3 bases, with 15 bases left in between. From germline, CDR1 is SGDLS and CDR2 YYNGEE. The donors were adults (healthy and HIV-negative) with no recent acute infections or vaccinations. Running of the assay took place at deep level. Method: immunoSEQ multiplex PCR; TCRdb's copy keeps in-frame clones and lacks some. The table has about 1 million clones, about 80% seen once; the top ten hold around 1.5%.

The source material was memory CD4+ T cells sorted from blood. This sample's subset: CD45RA-negative fraction. The clonotype comes from a man between 18 and 35 years old in good health. The J gene is TRBJ1-4, the V gene TRBV9; D might be TRBD1 (6 bases). The CDR3 loop is CASNAGDGSNEKLFF. CDR3 nucleotide sequence: TGTGCCAGCAACGCAGGGGATGGGTCTAATGAAAAACTGTTTTTT. Drawing the rest from reference TRBV9 and TRBJ1-4, the complete variable domain is DSGVTQTPKHLITATGQRVTLRCSPRSGDLSVYWYQQSLDQGLQFLIQYYNGEERAKGNILERFSAQQFPDLHSELNLSSLELGDSALYFCASNAGDGSNEKLFFGSGTQLSVL.